The source of this T cell receptor (beta chain) is a study of yellow fever vaccine responses in identical twins. TCRdb re-derived calls from the RT-PCR reads in MiXCR, one entry per CDR3 protein. The data contain roughly 4,200 distinct CDR3 sequences, 85% to 90% of them singletons. This clonotype was counted a single time. The V gene lost 1 base and the J gene lost 4 bases, with 17 bases spanning the gap. Germline CDR1 reads SEHNR; CDR2 reads FQNEAQ (reference sequence). CDR3 length: 17 residues. The chain combines TRBV7-9 with TRBJ1-5; possible D gene TRBD1, 5 bases. Sample: T cells from blood (PBMCs), unsorted or a sorted subset (not recorded which), taken before or after yellow fever vaccination (not recorded which). The clonotype comes from a woman aged 18-29 years who received the yellow fever vaccine. The DNA of the CDR3 is TGTGCCAGCAGCTTAGTTGCTCTGGGGCCGAGAAATCAGCCCCAGCATTTT. Protein: CASSLVALGPRNQPQHF.